The T cell receptor beta chain described here comes from a study of cytomegalovirus exposure and HLA in healthy donors (TCRdb year 2017). Describing the broader study: The 700 or so repertoires of the first cohort and the roughly 110 validation repertoires were produced on the same platform, according to a later analysis. The study aimed to test whether cataloging public T cell receptors could reveal signatures of past pathogen exposure. Besides the first cohort of more than 650 subjects, a separate validation cohort made up of 95 to 150 different subjects was used. To predict cytomegalovirus infection status, the study brought together high-throughput TCR immunosequencing, statistical association of individual TCRs with disease status, and machine learning. Broader findings and caveats from the paper: In the study, approximately 160 TCR beta chains were listed as associated with cytomegalovirus. The classifier was reported to diagnose cytomegalovirus status with high specificity and sensitivity in both the original cohort and the validation cohort. Across donors, most TCR sequences were observed very rarely, whereas some public TCRs were present in many individuals. Subsequent analysis determined that TCRs grouped into clusters in the first cohort also showed a tendency toward co-occurrence across the approximately 120 validation repertoires, and 85% to 95% of cluster scores exceeded 0. Three of the identified cytomegalovirus-associated TCR beta chains were confirmed in vitro to be specific for cytomegalovirus antigens. It was suggested by the authors that the approach could potentially be generalized to other disease states and immunological phenotypes. A later analysis had no HLA typing for the validation cohort, so co-occurrence there was scored across all 130 or so repertoires.

Library construction relied on the immunoSEQ multiplex PCR assay. The authors' analysis ran thus. A statistical classification framework was developed to diagnose cytomegalovirus status using the catalog of TCR beta chain sequences. The table was pulled from immuneACCESS by TCRdb, which kept in-frame rearrangements only. Such tables lose some clones; where checked, under half of the loss comes from unresolved V genes, and the rest has no known cause. Clone size and V and J calls were adopted from that table, with D and trimming inferred from the DNA. The sample includes fewer than 200,000 clones, with roughly 89% observed a single time. The ten biggest clones cover 4.2% of the sample. Counted from cysteine to phenylalanine, this CDR3 has 10 amino acids. The retained sequence is limited to the CDR3, 30 bases, with the frame set at the first base. For CDR1 and CDR2, the germline V gene lists SNHLY and FYNNEI. V is reduced by 8 bases and J by 5 bases, leaving a spacing of 7 bases between them.

This clone was detected a few times. The clone's antigen remains unknown. Base qualities are not at hand, and no much larger clone is one base apart. Donors formed part of the validation cohort, which comprised 120 subjects and was distinct from the first cohort of 550 to 850 subjects. The clonotype comes from a man between 18 and 29 years old in good health and CMV-seropositive. This chain joins TRBV2 to TRBJ2-7; there is no confident call for the D gene. Material for sequencing was PBMCs. Here the CDR3 is given as CASSFHEQYF. The nucleotide sequence reads as follows: TGTGCCAGCTCTTTCCACGAGCAGTACTTC.